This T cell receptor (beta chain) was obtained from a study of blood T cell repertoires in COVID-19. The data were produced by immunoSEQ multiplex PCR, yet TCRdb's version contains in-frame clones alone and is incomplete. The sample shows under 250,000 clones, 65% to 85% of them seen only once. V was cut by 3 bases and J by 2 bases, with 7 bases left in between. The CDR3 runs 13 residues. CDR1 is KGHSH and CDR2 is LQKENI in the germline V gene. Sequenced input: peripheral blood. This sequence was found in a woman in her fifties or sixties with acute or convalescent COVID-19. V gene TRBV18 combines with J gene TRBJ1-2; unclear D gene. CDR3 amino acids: CASSPVENYGYTF. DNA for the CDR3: TGTGCCAGCTCACCGGTAGAGAACTATGGCTACACCTTC.